This T cell receptor (beta chain) was sequenced during a study of control samples from healthy donors and cancer patients. Clones were sequenced by immunoSEQ multiplex PCR, and TCRdb holds only the in-frame ones, with some missing. Counted here are roughly 130,000 clones, about 91% occurring once; the ten biggest clones make up more than 6.5%. Sequencing input: blood. This sequence was found in a man in his late teens or twenties in good health.

CDR3 in amino acids: CASSSRTRPETQYF. CDR3 nucleotides: TGTGCCAGCAGCTCGAGGACTAGGCCCGAGACCCAGTACTTC. The rearrangement uses TRBV5-4 and TRBJ2-5; 7 positions match TRBD2. Germline values: CDR1 SGHNT, CDR2 YYREEE (reference sequence). The CDR3 loop spans 14 amino acids. The junction had 7 bases not matched to a gene; V was cut back by 3 bases and J by 5 bases.